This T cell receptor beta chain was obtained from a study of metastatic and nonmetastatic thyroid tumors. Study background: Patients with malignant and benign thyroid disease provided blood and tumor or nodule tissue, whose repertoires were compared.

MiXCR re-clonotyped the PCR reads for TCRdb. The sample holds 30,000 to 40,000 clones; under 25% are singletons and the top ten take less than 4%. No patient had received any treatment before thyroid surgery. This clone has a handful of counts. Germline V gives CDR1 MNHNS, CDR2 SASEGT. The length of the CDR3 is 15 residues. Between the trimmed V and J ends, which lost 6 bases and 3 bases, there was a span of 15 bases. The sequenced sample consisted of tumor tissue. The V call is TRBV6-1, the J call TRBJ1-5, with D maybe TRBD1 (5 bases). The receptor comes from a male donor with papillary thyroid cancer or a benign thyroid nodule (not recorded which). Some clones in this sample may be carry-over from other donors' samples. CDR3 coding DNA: TGTGCCAGCAGGGGGACTGTCGATATCAATCAGCCCCAGCATTTT. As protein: CASRGTVDINQPQHF.